These 8 T cell receptor beta chains originate from one sample sequenced in a study of blood T cell dynamics during melanoma immunotherapy (dated by TCRdb to about 2020). The sample's time point, from its label and the paper: pre-treatment baseline. The receptor library was made with the immunoSEQ multiplex PCR assay. Drawn from immuneACCESS, this table holds only the in-frame rearrangements with V and J called that TCRdb kept. Clones are partly lost; checked studies trace under half to an unresolved V gene and leave the rest unexplained. The sample table records 1,500 to 2,000 clones; approximately 80% of these occur just once. Of the sample, around 51% falls within the top ten clones. The sample was blood, taken from a patient treated with checkpoint blockade. All receptors come from a human donor with melanoma.

The CDR3 region is CASSSLTDSPLHF. The CDR3 coding sequence is TGTGCCAGCAGCTCTCTGACAGATTCACCCCTCCACTTT. The chain couples TRBV11-3 to TRBJ1-6, with D tentatively TRBD1 (5 bases). This CDR3 spans 13 amino acids. CDR1 SGHNT and CDR2 YENEEA come from the germline V gene. Trimming stripped 4 bases from V and 8 bases from J, with 9 bases between.

This chain connects TRBV2 to TRBJ1-3; D gene ambiguous. CDR1 and CDR2 from the germline V gene are SNHLY and FYNNEI. This CDR3 region has 13 residues. V was cut by 5 bases and J by 2 bases, with 7 bases left in between. The CDR3 spells CASSSSPGNTIYF. Written as DNA, the CDR3 is TGTGCCAGCAGTTCTTCACCTGGAAACACCATATATTTT.

The rearrangement links TRBV13 to TRBJ2-1; D perhaps matches TRBD1 (5 bases). Germline CDR1 reads PRHDT; CDR2 reads FYEKMQ (reference sequence). The CDR3 runs 12 residues. The V end was cut by 3 bases, the J end by 6 bases, with 6 bases between. DNA for the CDR3: TGTGCCAGCAGCTTTAGGGGCAATGAGCAGTTCTTC. It is translated as CASSFRGNEQFF.

V and J are TRBV19 and TRBJ2-7; a weak D match, TRBD1 (6 bases). Trimming removed 5 bases at V and 0 bases at J, with 14 bases between. CDR1 LNHDA and CDR2 SQIVND come from the germline V gene (reference sequence). The CDR3 is 15 amino acids. The CDR3 nucleotides are TGTGCCAGTAGTCCCCGGACAGTAAGCTCCTACGAGCAGTACTTC. It is translated as CASSPRTVSSYEQYF.

The CDR3 coding sequence is TGTGCCAGTACGACAGGGGGCGAGGGACAGCCCCAGCATTTT. The encoded protein is CASTTGGEGQPQHF. This chain connects TRBV19 to TRBJ1-5, with TRBD1 matching 10 bases. CDR1 and CDR2 from the germline V gene are LNHDA and SQIVND (reference sequence). The CDR3 totals 14 residues. V lost 7 bases to trimming and J lost 7 bases; unmatched junction nucleotides: 7.

The gene calls are TRBV6-1 and TRBJ1-1; D is uncertain. V lost 1 base and J lost 11, with 11 bases in between. The CDR3 length is 12 residues. Germline V lookup: CDR1 MNHNS, CDR2 SASEGT. The CDR3, as DNA: TGTGCCAGCAGTGAAGGGCCCGATATGGCTTTCTTT. It codes for CASSEGPDMAFF.

The chain recombines TRBV7-6 with TRBJ1-2; TRBD1 agrees at 7 bases. CDR1 SGHVS and CDR2 FNYEAQ come from the germline V gene. Trimming removed 5 bases from V and 4 bases from J; junction bases left unmatched: 13. The CDR3 is 16 amino acids. CDR3 nucleotides: TGTGCCAGCAGCCCACCAGCCCCGCAGGGGGTCTATGGCTACACCTTC. Translating gives CASSPPAPQGVYGYTF.

This clone was seen a few times. The chain carries TRBV5-1 and TRBJ1-1; possibly TRBD1 for D (5 bases). The V gene's germline CDR1 is SGHRS and CDR2 YFSETQ. The CDR3 is 15 amino acids. Trimming took 0 bases from V and 5 from J, leaving 14 bases between them. CDR3 nucleotide sequence: TGCGCCAGCAGCTTGGAGGGAAGGGGCGGGACTGAAGCTTTCTTT. This encodes CASSLEGRGGTEAFF.